This T cell receptor (beta chain) was obtained from a study of beta chain features in type 1 diabetes. Overall study results and limits: Shorter TCRB CDR3s, moderately but significantly so, marked every one of the four CD4+ subsets in Type 1 diabetes patients.

Investigators reverse transcribed all isolated RNA, so they sequenced expressed TCRB transcripts. The data were produced by immunoSEQ multiplex PCR, yet TCRdb's version contains in-frame clones alone and is incomplete. The sample holds fewer than 300,000 clones, 11% seen once. Worth noting for this clone: Its antigen is undetermined.

V dropped 5 bases and J dropped 10 bases, with 18 bases sitting between them. This CDR3 has 14 amino acids. Germline lookup yields CDR1 MRHNA and CDR2 SNTAGT. The rearrangement joins TRBV6-4 to TRBJ2-1, with D possibly matching TRBD2 (6 bases). This receptor was taken from a man under 40 with type 1 diabetes. Material: naive CD4+ T cells from blood. The CDR3 region has the DNA TGTGCCAGCAGTCCCACATTAAGGGGAGGCGAGCAGTTCTTC. Its protein is CASSPTLRGGEQFF.